These T cell receptor beta chains were read from a single sample in a study of CD8+ T cells in alopecia areata. TCRdb's table, derived via immunoSEQ multiplex PCR, lists solely in-frame clones and lacks some. This sample has about 200,000 clones, with about 61% found just once. Sequenced input: CD8+ T cells sorted from blood. All receptors derive from a human donor in good health. Both conserved end residues are part of each CDR3. D genes are given only for firm matches. A row's size may be missing; if present it is once, few, many or a size class.

j_gene	abundance	v_gene	d_gene	CDR3nt	CDR3aa
TRBJ2-7	-	TRBV13	-	TGTGCCAGCAGCTCTCACGACCGGGAGTACTTC	CASSSHDREYF
TRBJ1-1	-	TRBV18	TRBD1	TGTGCCAGCTCACCGAGACCGGGACAGGGTGAAGCTTTCTTT	CASSPRPGQGEAFF
TRBJ1-5	-	TRBV6-5	TRBD1	TGTGCCAGCAGCCCCGGGACAGGGTCTCAGCCCCAGCATTTT	CASSPGTGSQPQHF
TRBJ1-2	-	TRBV29-1	TRBD1	TGCAGCGCGTTCCCGGGACAGGACCATCTTGGCTACACCTTC	CSAFPGQDHLGYTF
TRBJ2-3	-	TRBV29-1	-	TGCAGCGTTGAAGAGGTGGCCGGGAATACGCAGTATTTT	CSVEEVAGNTQYF
TRBJ2-3	-	TRBV5-6	TRBD1	TGTGCCAGCGACCTGAGACAGGGGCCCACAGATACGCAGTATTTT	CASDLRQGPTDTQYF
TRBJ2-3	few	TRBV6-5	-	TGTGCCAGCAGTTACCGAGTAGACACAGATACGCAGTATTTT	CASSYRVDTDTQYF
TRBJ1-4	-	TRBV2	TRBD1	TGTGCCAGCAGTGACCTAGGACAGGGAAATGAAAAACTGTTTTTT	CASSDLGQGNEKLFF
TRBJ2-1	-	TRBV25-1	-	TGTGCCAGCAGTGAATGGGGGACGGACAATGAGCAGTTCTTC	CASSEWGTDNEQFF
TRBJ1-1	-	TRBV4-2	TRBD1	TGTGCCAGCAGCCAGACAGGGGGGCGCACTGAAGCTTTCTTT	CASSQTGGRTEAFF
TRBJ2-7	-	TRBV11-2	-	TGTGCCAGCAGCTTTACTGCAGGGGGGTACGAGCAGTACTTC	CASSFTAGGYEQYF
TRBJ2-2	-	TRBV13	-	TGTGCCAGCAGCTCCACCTCCGGGAGTTACACCGGGGAGCTGTTTTTT	CASSSTSGSYTGELFF
TRBJ2-3	few	TRBV19	TRBD1	TGTGCCAGTACCCGGGACAGGGGGAGCACAGATACGCAGTATTTT	CASTRDRGSTDTQYF
TRBJ1-5	-	TRBV5-6	-	TGTGCCAGCAGCCTATACAGGGCGACGAATCAGCCCCAGCATTTT	CASSLYRATNQPQHF
TRBJ1-4	few	TRBV13	-	TGTGCCAGCAGCCGGGGGCTTGATGAAAAACTGTTTTTT	CASSRGLDEKLFF
TRBJ2-5	-	TRBV13	TRBD1	TGTGCCAGCAGCCCGACAGGGATGTCCGCCAGGGAGACCCAGTACTTC	CASSPTGMSARETQYF
TRBJ1-2	few	TRBV5-4	-	TGTGCCAGCAGCTTGGTGGGGCCGGGGGATGGCTACACCTTC	CASSLVGPGDGYTF
TRBJ1-1	few	TRBV5-6	-	TGTGCCAGCAGCTTGGGAGGGATGAACACTGAAGCTTTCTTT	CASSLGGMNTEAFF
TRBJ2-1	few	TRBV7-9	-	TGTGCCAGCAGCTTAACCCCCTACTCCTACAATGAGCAGTTCTTC	CASSLTPYSYNEQFF
TRBJ1-5	-	TRBV5-6	-	TGTGCCAGCACTCTCCGGTTCGGAAATCAGCCCCAGCATTTT	CASTLRFGNQPQHF
TRBJ2-1	few	TRBV7-3	TRBD1	TGTGCCAGCAGCCCGGGACAGGGGAACTACAATGAGCAGTTCTTC	CASSPGQGNYNEQFF
TRBJ1-2	few	TRBV14	-	TGTGCCAGCAGCCAAGAGAGGACACCCAACTATGGCTACACCTTC	CASSQERTPNYGYTF
TRBJ1-2	few	TRBV29-1	-	TGCAGCGTTGAAGGGGCAGGGGCTGGCGGCTACACCTTC	CSVEGAGAGGYTF
TRBJ2-6	-	TRBV6-5	-	TGTGCCAGCAGCCCAGGGAGCTCTGGGGCCAACGTCCTGACTTTC	CASSPGSSGANVLTF
TRBJ1-6	-	TRBV27	-	TGTGCCAGCAGTTTATCGATCGGGAATTCACCCCTCCACTTT	CASSLSIGNSPLHF
TRBJ2-5	-	TRBV4-1	-	TGCGCCAGCAGCCAAGCGATTATGGGGCAAGAGACCCAGTACTTC	CASSQAIMGQETQYF
TRBJ1-5	-	TRBV4-1	-	TGCGCCAGCAGCCAAGATTTTGCCTCGGCGGTTCGAGGACAGCCCCAGCATTTT	CASSQDFASAVRGQPQHF
TRBJ1-6	-	TRBV25-1	-	TGTGCCAGCAGTGAAAGGCCAGCGAATTCACCCCTCCACTTT	CASSERPANSPLHF
TRBJ1-2	-	TRBV27	-	TGTGCCAGCAGTTTAATAGGGCCCTGGTATGGCTACACCTTC	CASSLIGPWYGYTF
TRBJ1-5	-	TRBV5-6	-	TGTGCCAGCAGCTCTGGGGGTATGTTGCAGCCCCAGCATTTT	CASSSGGMLQPQHF
TRBJ1-1	-	TRBV29-1	-	TGCAGCGTCGAACTCGGCACTGAAGCTTTCTTT	CSVELGTEAFF
TRBJ1-5	-	TRBV2	-	TGTGCCAGCACGGAACAGGTCTCCGGTCAGCCCCAGCATTTT	CASTEQVSGQPQHF
TRBJ2-7	-	TRBV29-1	TRBD1	TGCAGCGTTACAGGGGGCTCGGCCTACGAGCAGTACTTC	CSVTGGSAYEQYF
TRBJ2-2	-	TRBV29-1	-	TGCAGCGTGCCAGGCCCCACCGGGGAGCTGTTTTTT	CSVPGPTGELFF
TRBJ2-2	once	TRBV6-6	-	TGTGCCAGCACCAATAATCGGGACACCGGGGAGCTGTTTTTT	CASTNNRDTGELFF
TRBJ1-1	-	TRBV2	-	TGTGCCAGCAGTGTAAACCCCTTGGACACTGAAGCTTTCTTT	CASSVNPLDTEAFF
TRBJ1-1	-	TRBV19	-	TGTGCCAGTGATGGACCAGAAGCTTTCTTT	CASDGPEAFF
TRBJ2-7	-	TRBV29-1	TRBD1	TGCAGCGTTCTCGGGACAGTCTATTACGAGCAGTACTTC	CSVLGTVYYEQYF
TRBJ2-7	once	TRBV13	-	TGTGCCAGCAGCTACCGGGTCGGCACCTACGAGCAGTACTTC	CASSYRVGTYEQYF
TRBJ1-2	-	TRBV4-1	-	TGCGCCAGCAGCCCGTGGGACGGCGCTAACTATGGCTACACCTTC	CASSPWDGANYGYTF
TRBJ1-2	-	TRBV29-1	-	TGCAGCGCCCGGGGCGGCCCTAACTATGGCTACACCTTC	CSARGGPNYGYTF
TRBJ1-1	-	TRBV5-1	-	TGCGCCAGCAGCCCGGGAAGGGGCATGAACACTGAAGCTTTCTTT	CASSPGRGMNTEAFF
TRBJ2-1	-	TRBV7-8	-	TGTGCCAGCAGCTTAGCCACAGGGAATGAGCAGTTCTTC	CASSLATGNEQFF
TRBJ1-2	-	TRBV27	-	TGTGCCAGCAGTCCAGATGGAGACGCTAACTATGGCTACACCTTC	CASSPDGDANYGYTF
TRBJ1-2	-	TRBV6-5	-	TGTGCCAGCAGTTACTCTAGGGGCCAACTCTATGGCTACACCTTC	CASSYSRGQLYGYTF
TRBJ1-1	-	TRBV14	-	TGTGCCAGCGGTCCCACAGGGAGCACTGAAGCTTTCTTT	CASGPTGSTEAFF
TRBJ1-1	few	TRBV7-3	-	TGTGCCAGCAGCCACTCCCAAGGGGCCTCGAACACTGAAGCTTTCTTT	CASSHSQGASNTEAFF
TRBJ1-1	-	TRBV29-1	-	TGCAGCGTTGTTGGGGGCAGCACTGAAGCTTTCTTT	CSVVGGSTEAFF
TRBJ2-3	-	TRBV29-1	-	TGCAGCGTGGATCCCTCGGGGGGCAGGTCAGATACGCAGTATTTT	CSVDPSGGRSDTQYF
TRBJ2-7	few	TRBV4-1	TRBD2	TGCGCCAGCAGCCAGGCTCCTGGGGGGGGCTACGAGCAGTACTTC	CASSQAPGGGYEQYF
TRBJ2-3	few	TRBV5-6	TRBD2	TGTGCCAGCAGCTTGGACCGGCTAGCGGGGGAGGCAGATACGCAGTATTTT	CASSLDRLAGEADTQYF
TRBJ1-1	-	TRBV5-6	-	TGTGCCAGCGCTCCAGGGAACACTGAAGCTTTCTTT	CASAPGNTEAFF
TRBJ2-7	-	TRBV5-1	-	TGCGCCAGCAGTAAGGACACCTCCTACGAGCAGTACTTC	CASSKDTSYEQYF
TRBJ1-2	-	TRBV29-1	TRBD1	TGCAGCGTTGAAGGGACAGGGGGCAGTAACTATGGCTACACCTTC	CSVEGTGGSNYGYTF